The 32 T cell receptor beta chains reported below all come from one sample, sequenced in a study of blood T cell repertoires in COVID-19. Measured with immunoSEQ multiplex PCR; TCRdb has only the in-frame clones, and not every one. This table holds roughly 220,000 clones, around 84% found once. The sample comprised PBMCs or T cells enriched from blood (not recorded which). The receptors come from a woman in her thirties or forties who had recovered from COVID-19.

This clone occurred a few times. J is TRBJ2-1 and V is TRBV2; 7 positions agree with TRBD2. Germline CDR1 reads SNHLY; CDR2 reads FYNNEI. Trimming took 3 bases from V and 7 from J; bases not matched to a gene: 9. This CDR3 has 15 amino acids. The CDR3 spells CASSDGTSVGNEQFF. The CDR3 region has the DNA TGTGCCAGCAGTGATGGCACTAGCGTCGGGAATGAGCAGTTCTTC.

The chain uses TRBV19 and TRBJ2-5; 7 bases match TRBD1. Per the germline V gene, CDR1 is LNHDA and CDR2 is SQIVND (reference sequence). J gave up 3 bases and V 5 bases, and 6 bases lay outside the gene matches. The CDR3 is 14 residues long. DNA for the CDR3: TGTGCCAGTAGTGCCCGGGACAGAAAAGAGACCCAGTACTTC. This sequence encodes CASSARDRKETQYF. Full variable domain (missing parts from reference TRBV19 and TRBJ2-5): DGGITQSPKYLFRKEGQNVTLSCEQNLNHDAMYWYRQDPGQGLRLIYYSQIVNDFQKGDIAEGYSVSREKKESFPLTVTSAQKNPTAFYLCASSARDRKETQYFGPGTRLLVL.

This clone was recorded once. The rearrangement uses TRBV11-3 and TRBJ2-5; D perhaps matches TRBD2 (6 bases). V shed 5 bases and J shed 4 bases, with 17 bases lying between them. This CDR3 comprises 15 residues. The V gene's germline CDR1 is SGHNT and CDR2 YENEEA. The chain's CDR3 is CASSASGTGGETQYF. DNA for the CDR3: TGTGCCAGCAGCGCCTCCGGGACCGGGGGAGAGACCCAGTACTTC.

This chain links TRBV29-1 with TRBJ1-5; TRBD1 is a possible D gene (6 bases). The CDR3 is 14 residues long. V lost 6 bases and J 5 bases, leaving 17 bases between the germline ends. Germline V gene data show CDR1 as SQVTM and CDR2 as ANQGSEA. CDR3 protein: CSVGRRDTDQPQHF. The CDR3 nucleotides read TGCAGCGTCGGACGTCGGGACACTGATCAGCCCCAGCATTTT.

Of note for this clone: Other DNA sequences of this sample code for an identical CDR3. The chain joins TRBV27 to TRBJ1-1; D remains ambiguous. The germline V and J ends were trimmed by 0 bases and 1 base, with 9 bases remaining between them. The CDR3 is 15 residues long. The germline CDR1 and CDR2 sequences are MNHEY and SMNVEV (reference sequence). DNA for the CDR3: TGTGCCAGCAGTTTATCGCGGGGAGGGAACACTGAAGCTTTCTTT. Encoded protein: CASSLSRGGNTEAFF.

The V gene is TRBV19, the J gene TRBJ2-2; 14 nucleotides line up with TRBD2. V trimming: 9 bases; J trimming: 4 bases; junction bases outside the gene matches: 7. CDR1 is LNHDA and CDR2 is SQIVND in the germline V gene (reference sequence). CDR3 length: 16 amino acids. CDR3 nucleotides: TGTGCCAGCGGGACTAGCGGGAGTTGGGGCACCGGGGAGCTGTTTTTT. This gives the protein CASGTSGSWGTGELFF.

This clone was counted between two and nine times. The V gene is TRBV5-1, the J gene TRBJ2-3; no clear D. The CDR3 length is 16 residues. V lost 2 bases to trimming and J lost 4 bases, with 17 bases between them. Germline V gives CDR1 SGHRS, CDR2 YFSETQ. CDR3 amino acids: CASSFLSIYESDTQYF. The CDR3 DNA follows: TGCGCCAGCAGCTTTTTATCAATTTACGAGTCAGATACGCAGTATTTT.

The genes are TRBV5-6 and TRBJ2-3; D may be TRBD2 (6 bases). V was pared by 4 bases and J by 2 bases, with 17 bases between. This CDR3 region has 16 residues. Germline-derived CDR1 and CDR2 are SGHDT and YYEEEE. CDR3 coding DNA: TGTGCCAGCAGCCCCGGGCTAGCGCCCCTCACAGATACGCAGTATTTT. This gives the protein CASSPGLAPLTDTQYF.

The CDR3 bases are TGTGCCACTCAACCACAGGCGAACACCGGGGAGCTGTTTTTT. Its protein product is CATQPQANTGELFF. The chain links TRBV24-1 to TRBJ2-2, with D tentatively TRBD1 (5 bases). CDR3 length equals 14 residues. Germline values: CDR1 KGHDR, CDR2 SFDVKD. V shed 10 bases and J shed 0 bases, with 11 bases lying between them.

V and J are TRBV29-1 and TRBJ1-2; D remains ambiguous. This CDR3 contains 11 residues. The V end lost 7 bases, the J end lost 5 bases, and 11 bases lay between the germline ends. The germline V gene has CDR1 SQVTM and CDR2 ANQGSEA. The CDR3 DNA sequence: TGCAGCGCTACAGTGGCGTATGGCTACACCTTC. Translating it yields CSATVAYGYTF.

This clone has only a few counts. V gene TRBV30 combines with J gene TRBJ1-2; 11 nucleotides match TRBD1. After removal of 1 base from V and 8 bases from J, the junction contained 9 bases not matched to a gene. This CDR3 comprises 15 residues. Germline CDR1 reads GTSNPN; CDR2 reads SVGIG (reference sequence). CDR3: CAWSGWDRGDTGYTF. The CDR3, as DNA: TGTGCCTGGAGTGGTTGGGACAGGGGGGATACGGGCTACACCTTC.

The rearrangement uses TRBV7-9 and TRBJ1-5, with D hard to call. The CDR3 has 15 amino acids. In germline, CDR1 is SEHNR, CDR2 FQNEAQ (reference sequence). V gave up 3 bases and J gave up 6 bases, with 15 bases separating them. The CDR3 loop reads CASSLSYSPPQPQHF. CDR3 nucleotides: TGTGCCAGCAGCTTGAGTTACAGTCCCCCTCAGCCCCAGCATTTT.

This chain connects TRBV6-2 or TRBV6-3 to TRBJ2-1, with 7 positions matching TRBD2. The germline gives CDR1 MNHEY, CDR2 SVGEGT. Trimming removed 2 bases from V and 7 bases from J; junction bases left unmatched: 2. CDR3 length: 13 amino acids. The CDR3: CASSYQRGNEQFF. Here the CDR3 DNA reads TGTGCCAGCAGTTACCAGCGGGGAAATGAGCAGTTCTTC.

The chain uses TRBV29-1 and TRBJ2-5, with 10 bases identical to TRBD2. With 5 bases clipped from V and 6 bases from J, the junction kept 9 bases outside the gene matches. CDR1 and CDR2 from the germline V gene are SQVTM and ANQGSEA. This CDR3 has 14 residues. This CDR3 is CSVWPSGRGKTQYF. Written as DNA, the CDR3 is TGCAGCGTTTGGCCCAGCGGGAGGGGAAAGACCCAGTACTTC.

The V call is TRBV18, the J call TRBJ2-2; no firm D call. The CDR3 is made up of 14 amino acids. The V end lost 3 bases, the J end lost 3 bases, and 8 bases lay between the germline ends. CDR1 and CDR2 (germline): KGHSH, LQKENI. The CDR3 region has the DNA TGTGCCAGCTCACCGATGAGCGACACCGGGGAGCTGTTTTTT. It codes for CASSPMSDTGELFF.

The CDR3 bases are TGTGCCAGCAGCCCGCCGGGGGACAGACTTTCCTACGAGCAGTACTTC. Translation: CASSPPGDRLSYEQYF. V usage is TRBV7-9 and J usage is TRBJ2-7; D is possibly TRBD1 (7 bases). Germline lookup yields CDR1 SEHNR and CDR2 FQNEAQ (reference sequence). The CDR3 loop spans 16 amino acids. The V end lost 5 bases, the J end lost 1 base, and 18 bases lay between the germline ends.

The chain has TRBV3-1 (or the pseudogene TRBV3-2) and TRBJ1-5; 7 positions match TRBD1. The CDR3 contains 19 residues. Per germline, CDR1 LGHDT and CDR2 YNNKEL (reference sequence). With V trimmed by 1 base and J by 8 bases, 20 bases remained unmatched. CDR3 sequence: CASSQGPSFDRVSLKPQHF. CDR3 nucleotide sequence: TGTGCCAGCAGCCAAGGCCCCTCCTTTGACAGGGTTAGCCTCAAGCCCCAGCATTTT.

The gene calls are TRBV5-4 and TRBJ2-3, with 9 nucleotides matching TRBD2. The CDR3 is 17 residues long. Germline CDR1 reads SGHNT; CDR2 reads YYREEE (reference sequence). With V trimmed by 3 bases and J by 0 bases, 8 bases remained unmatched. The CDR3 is CASSWRLADHSTDTQYF. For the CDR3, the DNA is TGTGCCAGCAGCTGGAGACTAGCGGACCATAGCACAGATACGCAGTATTTT.

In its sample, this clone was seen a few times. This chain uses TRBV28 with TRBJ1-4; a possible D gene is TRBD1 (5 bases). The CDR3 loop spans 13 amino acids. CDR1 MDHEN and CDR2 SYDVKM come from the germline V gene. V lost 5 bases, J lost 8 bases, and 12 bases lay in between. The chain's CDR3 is CASSLGRAEKLFF. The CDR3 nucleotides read TGTGCCAGCAGTCTGGGCAGGGCCGAAAAACTGTTTTTT.

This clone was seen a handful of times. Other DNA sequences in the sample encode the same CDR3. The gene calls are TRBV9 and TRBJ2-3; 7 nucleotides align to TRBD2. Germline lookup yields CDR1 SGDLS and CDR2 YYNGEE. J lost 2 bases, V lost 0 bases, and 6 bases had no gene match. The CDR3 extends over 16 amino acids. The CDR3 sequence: CASSVGPGGLTDTQYF. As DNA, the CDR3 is TGTGCCAGCAGCGTAGGTCCGGGAGGCCTCACAGATACGCAGTATTTT. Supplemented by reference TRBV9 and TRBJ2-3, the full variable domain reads DSGVTQTPKHLITATGQRVTLRCSPRSGDLSVYWYQQSLDQGLQFLIQYYNGEERAKGNILERFSAQQFPDLHSELNLSSLELGDSALYFCASSVGPGGLTDTQYFGPGTRLTVL.

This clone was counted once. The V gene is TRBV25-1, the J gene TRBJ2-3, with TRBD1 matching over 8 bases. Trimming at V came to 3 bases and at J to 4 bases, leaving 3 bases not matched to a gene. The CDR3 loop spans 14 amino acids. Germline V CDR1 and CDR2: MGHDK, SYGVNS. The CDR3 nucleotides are TGTGCCAGCAGTGAGGACAGGGTGGCAGATACGCAGTATTTT. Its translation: CASSEDRVADTQYF.

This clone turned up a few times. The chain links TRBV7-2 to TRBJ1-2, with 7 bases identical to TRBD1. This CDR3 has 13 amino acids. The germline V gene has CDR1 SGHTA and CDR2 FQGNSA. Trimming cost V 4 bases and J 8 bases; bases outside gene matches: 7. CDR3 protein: CASSSRTGNGYTF. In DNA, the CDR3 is TGTGCCAGCAGCTCCCGGACAGGAAACGGCTACACCTTC.

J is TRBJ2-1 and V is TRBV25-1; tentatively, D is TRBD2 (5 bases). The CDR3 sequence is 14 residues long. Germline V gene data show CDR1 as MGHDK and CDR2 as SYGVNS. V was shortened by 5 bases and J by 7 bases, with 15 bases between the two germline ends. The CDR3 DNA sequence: TGTGCCAGCAGTAAGCCGGGGTCTTGGAATGAGCAGTTCTTC. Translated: CASSKPGSWNEQFF.

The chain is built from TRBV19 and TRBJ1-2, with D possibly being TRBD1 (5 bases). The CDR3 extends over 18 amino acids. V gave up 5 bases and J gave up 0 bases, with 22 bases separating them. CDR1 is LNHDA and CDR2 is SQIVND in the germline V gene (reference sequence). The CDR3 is CASSPARQFSSSNYGYTF. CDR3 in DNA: TGTGCCAGTAGTCCCGCTCGACAGTTCTCCTCGTCTAACTATGGCTACACCTTC.

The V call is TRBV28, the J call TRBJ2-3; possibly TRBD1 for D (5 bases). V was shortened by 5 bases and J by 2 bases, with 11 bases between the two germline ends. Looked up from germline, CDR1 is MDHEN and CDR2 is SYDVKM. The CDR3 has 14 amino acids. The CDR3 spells CASSPTGDTDTQYF. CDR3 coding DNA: TGTGCCAGCAGTCCCACAGGAGACACAGATACGCAGTATTTT.

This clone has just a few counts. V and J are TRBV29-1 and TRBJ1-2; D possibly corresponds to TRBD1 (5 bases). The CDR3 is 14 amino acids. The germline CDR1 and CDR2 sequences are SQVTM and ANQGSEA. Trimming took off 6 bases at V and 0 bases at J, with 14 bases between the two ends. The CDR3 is CSVRAPGANYGYTF. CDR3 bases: TGCAGCGTCAGGGCTCCGGGAGCTAACTATGGCTACACCTTC.

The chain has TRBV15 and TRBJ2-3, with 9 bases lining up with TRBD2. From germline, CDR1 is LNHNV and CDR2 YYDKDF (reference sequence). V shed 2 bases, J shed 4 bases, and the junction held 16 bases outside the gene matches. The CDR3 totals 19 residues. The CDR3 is CATSRPPGTSLLGADTQYF. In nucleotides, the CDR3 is TGTGCCACCAGCAGACCTCCCGGGACTAGCCTACTCGGGGCAGATACGCAGTATTTT. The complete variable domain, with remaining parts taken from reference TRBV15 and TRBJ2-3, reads DAMVIQNPRYQVTQFGKPVTLSCSQTLNHNVMYWYQQKSSQAPKLLFHYYDKDFNNEADTPDNFQSRRPNTSFCFLDIRSPGLGDTAMYLCATSRPPGTSLLGADTQYFGPGTRLTVL.

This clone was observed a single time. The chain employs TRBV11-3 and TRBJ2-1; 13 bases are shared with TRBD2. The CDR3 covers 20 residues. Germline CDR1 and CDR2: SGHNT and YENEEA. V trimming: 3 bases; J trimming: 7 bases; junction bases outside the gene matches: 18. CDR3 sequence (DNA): TGTGCCAGCAGCTTTAGAAAATCTGGACTAGCGGGAGTGGTTGAAAATGAGCAGTTCTTC. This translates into CASSFRKSGLAGVVENEQFF. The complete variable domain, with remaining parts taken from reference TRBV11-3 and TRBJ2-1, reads EAGVVQSPRYKIIEKKQPVAFWCNPISGHNTLYWYLQNLGQGPELLIRYENEEAVDDSQLPKDRFSAERLKGVDSTLKIQPAELGDSAVYLCASSFRKSGLAGVVENEQFFGPGTRLTVL.

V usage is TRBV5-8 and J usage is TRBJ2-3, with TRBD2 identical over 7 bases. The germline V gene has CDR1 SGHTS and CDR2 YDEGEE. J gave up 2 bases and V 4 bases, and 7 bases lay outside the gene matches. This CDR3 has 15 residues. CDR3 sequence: CASSPRGSVTDTQYF. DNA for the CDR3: TGTGCCAGCAGCCCCCGCGGGAGTGTCACAGATACGCAGTATTTT.

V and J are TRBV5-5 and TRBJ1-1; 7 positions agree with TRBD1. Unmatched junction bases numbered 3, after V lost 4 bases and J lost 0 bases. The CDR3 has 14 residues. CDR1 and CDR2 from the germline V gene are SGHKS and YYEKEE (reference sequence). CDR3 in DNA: TGTGCCAGCAGCCCGACAGGGATGAACACTGAAGCTTTCTTT. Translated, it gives CASSPTGMNTEAFF.

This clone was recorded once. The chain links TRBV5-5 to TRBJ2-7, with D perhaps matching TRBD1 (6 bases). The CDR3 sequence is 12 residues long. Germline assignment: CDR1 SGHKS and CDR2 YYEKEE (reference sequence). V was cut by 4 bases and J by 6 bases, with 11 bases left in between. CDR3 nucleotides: TGTGCCAGCAGCACAGGGTTCCCCGAGCAGTACTTC. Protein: CASSTGFPEQYF.

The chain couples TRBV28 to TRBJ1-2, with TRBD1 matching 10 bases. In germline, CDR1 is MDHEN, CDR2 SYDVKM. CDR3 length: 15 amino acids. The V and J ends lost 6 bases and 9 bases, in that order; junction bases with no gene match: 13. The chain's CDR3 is CASRTLDRGVLSYTF. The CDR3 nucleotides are TGTGCCAGCAGGACCCTGGACAGGGGGGTTCTGAGCTACACCTTC.